The 8 T cell receptor beta chains below were found in one sample sequenced in a study of T cell responses to AZD1222 COVID-19 vaccine. TCRdb keeps only in-frame clones here, not all; method: immunoSEQ multiplex PCR. The repertoire consists of some 140,000 clones, with around 93% occurring once and the leading ten covering roughly 2.8%. The starting material was peripheral blood, obtained on day 0 of AZD1222 vaccination. These receptors were obtained from an adult in good health.

This clone was picked up a small number of times. In DNA form, the CDR3 reads TGTGCCAGCACCCCAGGCGGGGGTGCATACAATGAGCAGTTCTTC. This sequence encodes CASTPGGGAYNEQFF. The chain couples TRBV6-5 to TRBJ2-1, with 7 nucleotides matching TRBD2. J was trimmed by 4 bases and V by 7 bases; bases with no gene match: 10. CDR3 length equals 15 residues. Per the germline V gene, CDR1 is MNHEY and CDR2 is SVGAGI.

V is TRBV9 and J is TRBJ2-5, with 11 bases fitting TRBD1. J lost 7 bases, V lost 4 bases, and 6 bases had no gene match. This CDR3 comprises 14 residues. The V gene's germline CDR1 is SGDLS and CDR2 YYNGEE. The CDR3 sequence: CASSRGQGAGTQYF. DNA of the CDR3: TGTGCCAGCAGCCGAGGACAGGGGGCAGGGACCCAGTACTTC.

The rearrangement links TRBV6-5 to TRBJ2-1, with a weak D call TRBD2 (6 bases). The CDR3 runs 13 residues. Trimming removed 7 bases at V and 6 bases at J, with 13 bases between. The V gene's germline CDR1 is MNHEY and CDR2 SVGAGI. CDR3 region: CASTKTSGNEQFF. The CDR3 bases are TGTGCCAGCACTAAGACTAGTGGCAATGAGCAGTTCTTC.

The chain has TRBV4-1 and TRBJ1-4, with D possibly TRBD1 on 5 matching bases. This CDR3 spans 18 amino acids. V was pared by 1 base and J by 0 bases, with 15 bases between. Per the germline V gene, CDR1 is MGHRA and CDR2 is YSYEKL. The CDR3 DNA is TGCGCCAGCAGCCAAGGGGCAGGGCGGATTGCAACTAATGAAAAACTGTTTTTT. Amino acids: CASSQGAGRIATNEKLFF.

V usage is TRBV7-2 and J usage is TRBJ2-2, with a weak D call TRBD2 (7 bases). The CDR3 sequence is 13 residues long. Germline V gives CDR1 SGHTA, CDR2 FQGNSA. Between the trimmed V and J ends, which lost 4 bases and 8 bases, there was a span of 11 bases. The CDR3 nucleotides read TGTGCCAGCAGCTGGGGGGGGACAGGGGAGCTGTTTTTT. It translates to CASSWGGTGELFF.

The chain joins TRBV2 to TRBJ1-2; a weak D match, TRBD1 (5 bases). CDR1 and CDR2 from the germline V gene are SNHLY and FYNNEI. V shed 8 bases and J shed 4 bases, with 23 bases lying between them. The CDR3 totals 16 residues. The CDR3, as DNA: TGTGCCAGCGGCCCTCCCTGGGGGGTCGTTGGCTATGGCTACACCTTC. Translation gives CASGPPWGVVGYGYTF.

V is TRBV2 and J is TRBJ1-6, with D possibly TRBD1 on 5 matching bases. The CDR3 runs to 13 residues. Germline V gene lookup returns CDR1 SNHLY and CDR2 FYNNEI. V was clipped by 11 bases and J by 10 bases, with 18 bases between them. CDR3: CAGKSGLRSPLHF. CDR3 bases: TGTGCCGGAAAATCGGGGCTCCGGTCACCCCTCCACTTT.

The gene calls are TRBV18 and TRBJ1-6; tentative D call: TRBD1 (5 bases). V lost 2 bases to trimming and J lost 0 bases, with 5 bases between them. The CDR3 covers 15 residues. Germline lookup yields CDR1 KGHSH and CDR2 LQKENI. The chain's CDR3 is CASSPGGSYNSPLHF. In DNA, the CDR3 is TGTGCCAGCTCACCAGGGGGCTCCTATAATTCACCCCTCCACTTT.